The table lists the clone carrying this TCR beta chain with a count of one. Its antigen remains unidentified. The data derive from a study of cytomegalovirus exposure and HLA in healthy donors. Generated by immunoSEQ multiplex PCR, the TCRdb table keeps only in-frame clones and is missing some. The table has about 120,000 clones, 88% seen once; the top ten hold under 6.5%. The germline V and J ends were trimmed by 5 bases and 5 bases, with 9 bases remaining between them. CDR3 length equals 13 residues. Germline V CDR1 and CDR2: SGHTA, FQGNSA. Study-wide results and limits: Subsequent analysis of the approximately 110 validation repertoires found a tendency for first-cohort TCR clusters to co-occur. Cytomegalovirus-associated status was assigned to about 170 TCR beta chains.

The donors were members of the validation cohort, which comprised under 150 subjects and was separate from the first cohort of roughly 700 subjects. This sequence was found in a woman younger than 35 in good health and CMV-seropositive. Specimen: PBMCs. This chain connects TRBV7-2 to TRBJ2-2, with no clear D. This CDR3 is CASSPRMTGELFF. CDR3 nucleotides: TGTGCCAGCAGCCCGCGGATGACCGGGGAGCTGTTTTTT.